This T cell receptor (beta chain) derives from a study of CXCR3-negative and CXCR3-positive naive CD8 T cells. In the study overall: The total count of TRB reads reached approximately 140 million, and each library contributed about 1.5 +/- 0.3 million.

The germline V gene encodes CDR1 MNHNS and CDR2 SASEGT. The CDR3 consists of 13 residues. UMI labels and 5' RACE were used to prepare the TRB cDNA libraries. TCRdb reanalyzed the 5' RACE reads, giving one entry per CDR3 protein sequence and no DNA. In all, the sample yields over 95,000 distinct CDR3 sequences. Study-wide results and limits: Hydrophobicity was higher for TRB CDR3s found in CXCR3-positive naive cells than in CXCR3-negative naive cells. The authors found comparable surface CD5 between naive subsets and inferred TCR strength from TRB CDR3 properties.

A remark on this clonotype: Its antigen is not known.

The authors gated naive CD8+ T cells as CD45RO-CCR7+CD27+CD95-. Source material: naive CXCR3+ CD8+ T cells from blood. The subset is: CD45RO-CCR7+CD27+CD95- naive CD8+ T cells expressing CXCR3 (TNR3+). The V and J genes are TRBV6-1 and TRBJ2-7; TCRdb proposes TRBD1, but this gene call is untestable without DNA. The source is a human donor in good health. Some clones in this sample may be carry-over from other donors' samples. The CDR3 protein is CASRPTGAREQYF.